Listed here is a single T cell receptor beta chain. Its antigen is currently not known. The record has no base qualities; no much larger clone is one base away. Including cysteine and phenylalanine, the CDR3 has 14 amino acids. The read is trimmed to its CDR3 DNA, 42 bases read in frame from base 1. Trimming costs V 0 bases and J 0 bases, and their ends lie 4 bases apart. CDR1 is given as SGHRS and CDR2 as YFSETQ, both from the germline V gene. The time point tag for this specimen amounts to: cycle 4 day 1 (C4D1), after 5 to 7 weeks of nivolumab. Every trial patient had relapsed after autologous stem cell transplantation, and cohorts A, B and C differed in prior brentuximab vedotin exposure. A Miltenyi CD4+ T cell isolation kit was used for magnetic negative selection to purify CD4+ T cells from thawed PBMCs. The trial cohort included 56 patients with relapsed/refractory classical Hodgkin lymphoma, and each patient had a best overall response of complete response, partial response or progressive disease. Trial patients were treated with single-agent nivolumab in the multi-cohort phase II CheckMate 205 trial. An independent review committee assessed best overall response using the 2007 International Working Group response criteria. Trial PBMCs were obtained immediately prior to nivolumab initiation (C1D1) and on therapy at cycle 2 day 1 and cycle 4 day 1. Peripheral blood was collected in 8 mL Vacutainer Cell Preparation Tubes, from which PBMCs were isolated by centrifugation and then cryopreserved. Purified CD4+ and CD8+ fractions were prepared only for cases in which an additional PBMC sample was available. Magnetically labelled cells were depleted on LS columns in a quadroMACS separator, and the flow-through was collected as the purified fraction.

The sample originates from a study of PD-1 blockade in classical Hodgkin lymphoma (dated by TCRdb to about 2020). Describing the broader study: Nivolumab dosing was 3 mg/kg intravenously every 2 weeks, continuing until either disease progression or unacceptable toxicity. The study used TCR beta sequencing and CyTOF to define a peripheral blood immune signature of response to PD-1 blockade in classical Hodgkin lymphoma.

Findings and caveats that apply to the study as a whole: Lower diversity was observed in patients in whom nivolumab was started less than 1 year after ASCT, and these patients were excluded from later analyses so that confounding by immune reconstitution would be avoided. Trial patients achieving complete response had baseline diversity similar to newly diagnosed patients, whereas partial responders and progressors had significantly lower diversity. A significant rise by C4D1 was seen in CD4+ but not CD8+ TCR diversity (p=0.0027 vs p=0.16), with the rise being most apparent in complete responders (p=0.02). Baseline TCR diversity was reported as lower in newly diagnosed patients than in healthy donors, and lower still in relapsed/refractory patients. Only a single clinical trial cohort was studied, and what caused the repertoire differences, possibly disease activity or prior therapy, remained undefined.

Genomic DNA was extracted with the Qiagen DNeasy kit from unsorted PBMCs and from negatively selected CD4+ and CD8+ fractions. TCR beta CDR3 regions were subjected to amplification by immunoSEQ multiplex PCR with primers that anneal to V and J segments. A synthetic immune receptor repertoire was used to minimize amplification bias, and remaining bias was computationally removed after sequencing. Under the source paper's analysis protocol: Repertoire diversity was quantified as the Shannon entropy index using custom Python scripts. Unsorted, CD4+ and CD8+ repertoires were analyzed separately, except for combined analyses in which CD4+ and CD8+ sequences were merged in silico. A clone was considered expanded if an increase in frequency of at least 2-fold after treatment relative to C1D1 was found, and a pseudocount of 0.5 was applied to clones undetected at baseline. Clones with 0 or 1 copy at C1D1 were classified as singleton clones, and clones with 2 or more copies were classified as non-singleton clones. Clones expanded in unsorted samples were assigned a CD4+, CD8+ or unknown annotation through matching of protein sequences in sorted samples from the same patient. Wilcoxon tests on paired samples were used to test diversity changes from C1D1 to C4D1. TCRdb took over this immuneACCESS table, retaining in-frame rearrangements with V and J assigned. Such tables are incomplete; in checked studies, under half of the missing clones stem from an unresolved V gene, and the remainder is unexplained. The DNA was the basis for D and trimming; V, J and clone size are from that table. This sample has 25,000 to 35,000 clones in its table, and more than 80% of those were observed once. About 0.62% of the sample is taken by the ten largest.

The sample here was CD4+ T cells from blood, taken before the fourth cycle of nivolumab. This TCR was recovered from a human donor with classical Hodgkin lymphoma. This receptor chain uses TRBV5-1 and TRBJ1-3; no D gene call is confident. The DNA is as follows: TGCGCCAGCAGCTTGGACAGCTCTGGAAACACCATATATTTT. It encodes CASSLDSSGNTIYF.